The 17 T cell receptor beta chains listed next were all sequenced from one sample in a study of blood T cell repertoires in COVID-19. Measured with immunoSEQ multiplex PCR; TCRdb has only the in-frame clones, and not every one. The sample lists about 34,000 clones, around 73% seen once, with roughly 7.3% in the top ten. The sequenced sample consisted of peripheral blood. The receptors were gathered from an older woman with acute or convalescent COVID-19.

The chain employs TRBV28 and TRBJ2-6; D perhaps matches TRBD2 (5 bases). CDR1 is MDHEN, CDR2 SYDVKM, per germline. The CDR3 loop spans 15 amino acids. V dropped 7 bases and J dropped 2 bases, with 12 bases sitting between them. The CDR3 sequence: CASTPRGAGANVLTF. The DNA for the CDR3 is TGTGCCAGCACCCCCCGGGGAGCTGGGGCCAACGTCCTGACTTTC.

The V call is TRBV9, the J call TRBJ1-1; 7 bases match TRBD1. V was clipped by 1 base and J by 3 bases; unmatched bases: 6. The CDR3 contains 15 residues. Germline V gene sequence: CDR1 SGDLS, CDR2 YYNGEE. The CDR3 sequence: CASSVYYRGDTEAFF. CDR3 DNA sequence: TGTGCCAGCAGCGTATATTACAGGGGTGACACTGAAGCTTTCTTT. The complete variable domain, with remaining parts taken from reference TRBV9 and TRBJ1-1, reads DSGVTQTPKHLITATGQRVTLRCSPRSGDLSVYWYQQSLDQGLQFLIQYYNGEERAKGNILERFSAQQFPDLHSELNLSSLELGDSALYFCASSVYYRGDTEAFFGQGTRLTVV.

The chain has TRBV11-3 and TRBJ2-2; 9 bases are shared with TRBD1. Trimming cost V 4 bases and J 7 bases; bases outside gene matches: 4. Germline V lookup: CDR1 SGHNT, CDR2 YENEEA. The CDR3 runs to 14 residues. The CDR3 sequence: CASSSDRGNGELFF. The CDR3 bases are TGTGCCAGCAGCTCGGACAGGGGAAACGGGGAGCTGTTTTTT.

This clone turned up a few times. This chain links TRBV7-2 with TRBJ2-2; the D is unclear. In germline, CDR1 is SGHTA, CDR2 FQGNSA. CDR3 length: 14 residues. Trimming stripped 2 bases from V and 7 bases from J, with 11 bases between. CDR3 sequence reads: CASSLRPNGGELFF. DNA for the CDR3: TGTGCCAGCAGCTTACGCCCCAACGGCGGGGAGCTGTTTTTT.

V usage is TRBV12-3 or TRBV12-4 and J usage is TRBJ1-2; D unclear. The CDR3 length is 12 residues. The V gene lost 5 bases and the J gene lost 8 bases, with 12 bases spanning the gap. In nucleotides, the CDR3 is TGTGCCAGCAGTCAGATAAGAGGGGGCTACACCTTC. The encoded protein is CASSQIRGGYTF.

This clone was counted once. The rearrangement links TRBV30 to TRBJ1-6; 7 bases are shared with TRBD1. V shed 0 bases and J 9 bases; nucleotides not matched to a gene: 5. This CDR3 comprises 14 residues. Germline V gene lookup returns CDR1 GTSNPN and CDR2 SVGIG (reference sequence). The CDR3 protein is CAWSVTGVISPLHF. CDR3 nucleotides: TGTGCCTGGAGTGTAACAGGGGTAATTTCACCCCTCCACTTT.

The chain has TRBV9 and TRBJ1-4; no definite D call. Germline-derived CDR1 and CDR2 are SGDLS and YYNGEE. Trimming shortened V by 4 bases and J by 4 bases, and 14 bases separated the two germline ends. The CDR3 sequence is 15 residues long. CDR3 loop: CASSPGGRLNEKLFF. For the CDR3, the DNA is TGTGCCAGCAGCCCAGGCGGGCGACTTAATGAAAAACTGTTTTTT.

This chain links TRBV28 with TRBJ1-3; 7 bases align to TRBD1. The CDR3 sequence is 15 residues long. V was clipped by 6 bases and J by 1 base; unmatched bases: 6. Per germline, CDR1 MDHEN and CDR2 SYDVKM. CDR3 in amino acids: CASRLQGMSGNTIYF. The CDR3 nucleotides are TGTGCCAGCAGGTTACAGGGGATGTCTGGAAACACCATATATTTT.

In its sample, this clone was seen once. The rearrangement joins TRBV15 to TRBJ1-5; 8 nucleotides line up with TRBD1. The CDR3 totals 16 residues. The germline V gene encodes CDR1 LNHNV and CDR2 YYDKDF (reference sequence). J lost 5 bases, V lost 5 bases, and 11 bases had no gene match. The CDR3 region is CATSWTDRDSYQPQHF. CDR3 DNA: TGTGCCACCAGCTGGACGGACAGGGATTCGTATCAGCCCCAGCATTTT.

This chain connects TRBV9 to TRBJ2-3, with 12 bases matching TRBD1. This CDR3 region has 16 residues. Trimming took 4 bases from V and 6 from J; bases not matched to a gene: 9. The germline V gene has CDR1 SGDLS and CDR2 YYNGEE. This CDR3 is CASSPGGDRGLDTQYF. The CDR3 nucleotides are TGTGCCAGCAGCCCCGGGGGGGACAGGGGGCTTGATACGCAGTATTTT. Combining the CDR3 with reference TRBV9 and TRBJ2-3 gives the whole variable domain DSGVTQTPKHLITATGQRVTLRCSPRSGDLSVYWYQQSLDQGLQFLIQYYNGEERAKGNILERFSAQQFPDLHSELNLSSLELGDSALYFCASSPGGDRGLDTQYFGPGTRLTVL.

The genes are TRBV5-4 and TRBJ1-3; 7 nucleotides match TRBD1. Trimming removed 0 bases from V and 7 bases from J; junction bases left unmatched: 4. CDR1 SGHNT and CDR2 YYREEE come from the germline V gene (reference sequence). The CDR3 is 14 residues long. DNA of the CDR3: TGTGCCAGCAGCTTGGGAAGAGGGGGCAACACCATATATTTT. Translated, it gives CASSLGRGGNTIYF.

V and J are TRBV28 and TRBJ2-2; D may be TRBD2 (5 bases). The germline gives CDR1 MDHEN, CDR2 SYDVKM. Trimming stripped 5 bases from V and 4 bases from J, with 14 bases between. The CDR3 extends over 15 amino acids. The CDR3 loop reads CASSTGNPLTGELFF. In DNA, the CDR3 is TGTGCCAGCAGTACCGGGAATCCCCTCACCGGGGAGCTGTTTTTT.

The chain recombines TRBV28 with TRBJ2-2; 7 bases are a match to TRBD1. The CDR3 spans 16 residues. The J segment lost 5 bases and the V segment lost 6 bases, leaving 12 bases of the junction unmatched. CDR1 and CDR2 (germline): MDHEN, SYDVKM. CDR3 in DNA: TGTGCCAGCAGCAGCAGACGACAGGGAACTACCGGGGAGCTGTTTTTT. It yields the protein CASSSRRQGTTGELFF.

This rearrangement joins TRBV5-8 to TRBJ2-7; TRBD2 agrees at 10 bases. The germline V gene has CDR1 SGHTS and CDR2 YDEGEE. V dropped 4 bases and J dropped 5; count of bases not matched to a gene: 6. The CDR3 spans 14 residues. CDR3 protein: CASSQRGGRDEQYF. CDR3 sequence (DNA): TGTGCCAGCAGCCAGCGGGGGGGCCGGGACGAGCAGTACTTC.

V is TRBV6-4 and J is TRBJ1-6, with TRBD1 matching over 9 bases. The CDR3 consists of 14 residues. J lost 6 bases, V lost 3 bases, and 0 bases had no gene match. Germline V gene lookup returns CDR1 MRHNA and CDR2 SNTAGT. CDR3 protein: CASSEGQGNSPLHF. CDR3 in DNA: TGTGCCAGCAGTGAGGGACAGGGTAATTCACCCCTCCACTTT.

This chain connects TRBV6-5 to TRBJ1-4; D is possibly TRBD1 (5 bases). This CDR3 spans 15 amino acids. From germline, CDR1 is MNHEY and CDR2 SVGAGI. Trimming took 6 bases from V and 8 from J, leaving 19 bases between them. The CDR3 reads CASSPRDAGGEKLFF. The CDR3 DNA reads TGTGCCAGCAGCCCCAGGGACGCCGGGGGGGAAAAACTGTTTTTT.

CDR3 bases: TGTGCCAGTACCAGGAACTATGGCTACACCTTC. Amino acid sequence: CASTRNYGYTF. V usage is TRBV19 and J usage is TRBJ1-2, with no clear D. Germline CDR1 is LNHDA and CDR2 is SQIVND (reference sequence). Trimming took off 7 bases at V and 2 bases at J, with 5 bases between the two ends. The CDR3 is 11 amino acids.